This TCR beta chain was profiled in a study of Ad26.COV2.S vaccination and SARS-CoV-2 variants (dated by TCRdb to the early 2020s). Some background on the complete study: Vaccine-arm donors were drawn from COV1001, a multicentre, randomized, double-blind, placebo-controlled phase I-IIa trial of Ad26.COV2.S in healthy adults. Dosing of Ad26.COV2.S was intramuscular, at either 5x10^10 or 1x10^11 viral particles, delivered as one shot or as two shots spaced 56 days apart. TCRbeta repertoire sequencing served as the tool for gauging how specific and how broad the SARS-CoV-2-reactive T cell receptors were following Ad26.COV2.S vaccination. A total of around 32 samples were included in the TCR-sequenced set, comprising around 19 Ad26.COV2.S vaccine recipients, 5 placebo recipients and 8 SARS-CoV-2 convalescent individuals. Participants in the trial were split at random into five groups of five each, receiving low-dose or high-dose Ad26.COV2.S once or twice, or else placebo on both occasions. Investigators did not know the trial group allocation while performing experiments and assessing outcomes.

The study at large found these results: Substantial breadth of spike-specific CD8+ and CD4+ T cell responses was reported after vaccination. Comparable non-spike TCR breadth was observed between vaccine and placebo recipients, consistent with only spike being contained in the vaccine. According to the authors, total T cell responses may have been underestimated by the TCR breadth and depth analyses. Comparing responses between vaccine doses or regimens was not something the study was powered to do. Spike-specific TCR breadth was higher in Ad26.COV2.S recipients than in placebo recipients (P = 0.0014).

Reading the label with the study, this specimen's treatment or condition is: 15 to 20 received Ad26.COV2.S at low or high dose, single or two shots; five or six received placebo; per-sample allocation not given. Repertoires of vaccine and placebo recipients were sequenced from samples collected on day 63 after the first injection. Cohort 1b enrolled around 24 adults aged 18-55 years at a single site in Boston, USA, between 29 July and 7 August 2020. Ad26.COV2.S was a replication-incompetent adenovirus type 26 vector expressing a prefusion-stabilized SARS-CoV-2 spike protein from the original Wuhan strain. The CDR3 covers 18 residues, taking in both the cysteine and the phenylalanine. Only the CDR3 portion is preserved as DNA: 54 bases, with reading frame beginning at the first base. The germline V gene gives CDR1 as MGHDK and CDR2 as SYGVNS. Clipping removes 3 bases from V and 6 bases from J, with 17 as the unmatched junction base count.

On this clone: What antigen it recognizes has not been identified. Base-call qualities are not available, and no considerably larger clone is one nucleotide away.

The immunoSEQ Assay was used to sequence TCRbeta CDR3 regions. After extraction, genomic DNA underwent amplification by bias-controlled multiplex PCR, followed by high-throughput sequencing. The study's own analysis went as follows. To quantify the absolute abundance of each unique TCRbeta CDR3 region, sequences were collapsed and filtered. Usable DNA was measured by amplifying reference genes present in all nucleated cells, and TCRbeta template counts were normalized to that usable DNA to estimate T cell fraction. Repertoire TCRs were annotated as SARS-CoV-2-specific when V gene, CDR3 amino acid sequence and J gene were exactly matched to a known reactive TCR set. The reference SARS-CoV-2 TCR set was derived from MIRA and filtered for enrichment in COVID-19-positive ImmuneCODE repertoires, a step that removed public or cross-reactive TCRs. Using the MIRA antigens, annotated TCRs were further analysed by specific ORF or by position within an ORF. Breadth was defined as annotated unique rearrangements over total unique productive rearrangements; depth was the summed frequency of those rearrangements. Two-sided Wilcoxon rank-sum tests were applied when comparing TCR breadth between groups. Held by TCRdb, this immuneACCESS table contains in-frame sequences only and omits some clones. Under half of the omission traces to an unresolved V gene where checked; the cause of the rest is unknown. That table gives V, J and clone size, and the DNA gave D and trimming. This sample gives about 350,000 clones in total; about 88% of them show up just once. Jointly, the top ten make up around 5.8% of the sample.

The receptor was isolated from a person between 18 and 59 years old who received the Ad26.COV2.S COVID-19 vaccine or a placebo. The specimen was peripheral blood, collected in a trial of Ad26.COV2.S vaccine versus placebo. The V and J genes are TRBV25-1 and TRBJ2-7, with TRBD1 matching 10 junction bases. The base sequence is TGTGCCAGCAGTGACCCTTTGGGGGGACAGGGGTCATGGGCCGAGCAGTACTTC. Its translation reads: CASSDPLGGQGSWAEQYF.